The 32 T cell receptor beta chains presented below share a single source sample, sequenced in a study of cytomegalovirus exposure and HLA in healthy donors. Primers: 60 Vbeta forward and 13 Jbeta reverse. The repertoire was sequenced with immunoSEQ multiplex PCR; TCRdb's copy has only in-frame clones and lacks some. The profile shows 200,000 to 250,000 clones, roughly 90% of them singletons. The specimen was PBMCs. All receptors come from a woman aged 18-35 years in good health and CMV-seronegative.

The chain combines TRBV19 with TRBJ2-7; D is possibly TRBD2 (5 bases). There are 16 residues in the CDR3. CDR1 is LNHDA and CDR2 is SQIVND in the germline V gene (reference sequence). The germline V and J ends were trimmed by 5 bases and 3 bases, with 20 bases remaining between them. The CDR3 here is CASSGPTSGLFYEQYF. The CDR3 DNA reads as TGTGCCAGTAGTGGACCTACCTCTGGACTGTTCTACGAGCAGTACTTC. Full variable domain (outside the CDR3, taken from reference TRBV19 and TRBJ2-7): DGGITQSPKYLFRKEGQNVTLSCEQNLNHDAMYWYRQDPGQGLRLIYYSQIVNDFQKGDIAEGYSVSREKKESFPLTVTSAQKNPTAFYLCASSGPTSGLFYEQYFGPGTRLTVT.

The V gene is TRBV6-5, the J gene TRBJ2-1; 8 nucleotides agree with TRBD2. Germline CDR1 is MNHEY and CDR2 is SVGAGI. Trimming removed 5 bases from V and 14 bases from J; junction bases left unmatched: 11. The CDR3 is made up of 13 amino acids. This chain's CDR3 is CASSEVGREDKFF. Here the CDR3 DNA reads TGTGCCAGCAGTGAGGTCGGGCGGGAGGACAAGTTCTTC.

The V call is TRBV5-6, the J call TRBJ2-2; TRBD1 agrees at 9 bases. The J segment lost 6 bases and the V segment lost 2 bases, leaving 8 bases of the junction unmatched. There are 16 residues in the CDR3. Germline assignment: CDR1 SGHDT and CDR2 YYEEEE. The CDR3 nucleotides are TGTGCCAGCAGCTTAACCGGGACAGGGACCGCCGGGGAGCTGTTTTTT. It yields the protein CASSLTGTGTAGELFF.

The chain is built from TRBV9 and TRBJ2-7; TRBD1 matches 7 bases. The germline CDR1 and CDR2 sequences are SGDLS and YYNGEE. CDR3 size: 15 residues. With V trimmed by 3 bases and J by 2 bases, 8 bases remained unmatched. CDR3 DNA sequence: TGTGCCAGCAGCGCTTACTCCGGACAGGCCTACGAGCAGTACTTC. It is translated as CASSAYSGQAYEQYF.

The chain recombines TRBV10-3 with TRBJ1-1; 9 bases match TRBD1. This CDR3 has 15 amino acids. In germline, CDR1 is ENHRY, CDR2 SYGVKD. V lost 2 bases, J lost 0 bases, and 1 base stayed unmatched. This chain's CDR3 is CAISETGGLNTEAFF. The CDR3 coding sequence is TGTGCCATCAGTGAGACAGGGGGCTTGAACACTGAAGCTTTCTTT.

This rearrangement joins TRBV10-3 to TRBJ2-7; 7 bases align to TRBD1. The length of the CDR3 is 16 residues. Per the germline V gene, CDR1 is ENHRY and CDR2 is SYGVKD. Germline trimming cut 0 bases from V and 2 bases from J; bases unmatched to any gene: 7. The CDR3 DNA is TGTGCCATCAGTGAGTCCCGGACAGGACGCGCCTACGAGCAGTACTTC. It encodes CAISESRTGRAYEQYF.

The chain couples TRBV4-2 to TRBJ2-7, with TRBD1 matching 7 bases. The CDR3 consists of 15 residues. Germline CDR1 is LGHNA and CDR2 is YNFKEQ. V trimming: 3 bases; J trimming: 1 base; junction bases outside the gene matches: 6. The CDR3 reads CASSQEEGQSYEQYF. The DNA of the CDR3 is TGTGCCAGCAGCCAGGAAGAGGGACAGTCCTACGAGCAGTACTTC.

V usage is TRBV4-2 and J usage is TRBJ2-7; D is possibly TRBD2 (5 bases). The CDR3 length is 15 residues. Looked up from germline, CDR1 is LGHNA and CDR2 is YNFKEQ. Trimming removed 0 bases at V and 1 base at J, with 10 bases between. CDR3 residues: CASSQDPGISYEQYF. The CDR3 bases are TGTGCCAGCAGCCAAGATCCGGGGATATCCTACGAGCAGTACTTC.

CDR3 in amino acids: CAWTQNPDRPSYNEQFF. The CDR3 nucleotides read TGTGCCTGGACCCAGAATCCGGACAGGCCTTCCTACAATGAGCAGTTCTTC. The chain employs TRBV30 and TRBJ2-1; 7 bases are a match to TRBD1. The J segment lost 1 base and the V segment lost 4 bases, leaving 13 bases of the junction unmatched. Germline CDR1 reads GTSNPN; CDR2 reads SVGIG (reference sequence). This CDR3 contains 17 residues.

The chain uses TRBV5-1 and TRBJ2-3, with D tentatively TRBD1 (6 bases). The CDR3 is 15 amino acids. Germline CDR1 SGHRS, CDR2 YFSETQ. V gave up 4 bases and J gave up 0 bases, with 12 bases separating them. The CDR3 loop reads CASSSPGQSTDTQYF. CDR3 in DNA: TGCGCCAGCAGCAGTCCGGGACAAAGCACAGATACGCAGTATTTT.

This clone was picked up a small number of times. The V gene is TRBV5-6, the J gene TRBJ2-7; TRBD2 matches 8 bases. The CDR3 is made up of 13 amino acids. From germline, CDR1 is SGHDT and CDR2 YYEEEE. Trimming took 2 bases from V and 4 from J; bases not matched to a gene: 2. The CDR3 protein is CASSLAGVYEQYF. Here the CDR3 DNA reads TGTGCCAGCAGCTTAGCGGGAGTATACGAGCAGTACTTC. Variable domain in full (rest from reference TRBV5-6 and TRBJ2-7): DAGVTQSPTHLIKTRGQQVTLRCSPKSGHDTVSWYQQALGQGPQFIFQYYEEEERQRGNFPDRFSGHQFPNYSSELNVNALLLGDSALYLCASSLAGVYEQYFGPGTRLTVT.

This chain links TRBV7-2 with TRBJ2-7; 7 positions match TRBD2. The CDR3 contains 13 residues. Germline trimming cut 4 bases from V and 2 bases from J; bases unmatched to any gene: 2. Germline values: CDR1 SGHTA, CDR2 FQGNSA. CDR3 amino acids: CASSYGLAYEQYF. Written as DNA, the CDR3 is TGTGCCAGCAGCTACGGACTAGCCTACGAGCAGTACTTC. Variable domain in full (rest from reference TRBV7-2 and TRBJ2-7): GAGVSQSPSNKVTEKGKDVELRCDPISGHTALYWYRQSLGQGLEFLIYFQGNSAPDKSGLPSDRFSAERTGGSVSTLTIQRTQQEDSAVYLCASSYGLAYEQYFGPGTRLTVT.

For this clone: The junction and the germline gene differ at one end; a read error may be behind it. J is TRBJ1-1 and V is TRBV9; TRBD1 matches at 9 bases. CDR1 is SGDLS, CDR2 YYNGEE, per germline. This CDR3 has 15 amino acids. CDR3 bases: TGTGCCAGCAGCGGGGGACAGGGATTGGGAACTGAAACTTTCTTT. Its translation: CASSGGQGLGTETFF. Combining the CDR3 with reference TRBV9 and TRBJ1-1 gives the whole variable domain DSGVTQTPKHLITATGQRVTLRCSPRSGDLSVYWYQQSLDQGLQFLIQYYNGEERAKGNILERFSAQQFPDLHSELNLSSLELGDSALYFCASSGGQGLGTETFFGQGTRLTVV.

The rearrangement uses TRBV19 and TRBJ1-6; perhaps TRBD1 as D (5 bases). Germline-derived CDR1 and CDR2 are LNHDA and SQIVND (reference sequence). This CDR3 contains 13 residues. Trimming stripped 9 bases from V and 6 bases from J, with 12 bases between. The CDR3 DNA sequence: TGTGCCAGCGGGGGATCCGGTAATTCACCCCTCCACTTT. It is translated as CASGGSGNSPLHF.

This chain connects TRBV5-4 to TRBJ1-2; TRBD1 matches 8 bases. Per germline, CDR1 SGHNT and CDR2 YYREEE (reference sequence). The trim removed 0 bases at V and 8 bases at J, leaving 9 bases unmatched. The CDR3 spans 15 residues. The CDR3 DNA reads as TGTGCCAGCAGCTTGGCTCCCAGACAGGGGTACGGCTACACCTTC. Amino acid sequence: CASSLAPRQGYGYTF.

The chain uses TRBV9 and TRBJ1-6; 8 nucleotides line up with TRBD1. Germline assignment: CDR1 SGDLS and CDR2 YYNGEE. Trimming removed 0 bases from V and 9 bases from J; junction bases left unmatched: 8. The CDR3 is 16 residues long. The DNA for the CDR3 is TGTGCCAGCAGCGTAGGATCCGGACAGGGCGGTTCACCCCTCCACTTT. The encoded protein is CASSVGSGQGGSPLHF.

The rearrangement links TRBV9 to TRBJ2-1; 8 nucleotides line up with TRBD2. Trimming took 4 bases from V and 6 from J; bases not matched to a gene: 6. Per the germline V gene, CDR1 is SGDLS and CDR2 is YYNGEE. The CDR3 is made up of 14 amino acids. Here the CDR3 reads CASSFQRGGNEQFF. DNA for the CDR3: TGTGCCAGCAGCTTCCAACGGGGGGGCAATGAGCAGTTCTTC.

This chain uses TRBV7-8 with TRBJ2-7; 9 bases match TRBD1. The germline V gene has CDR1 SGHVS and CDR2 FQNEAQ. This CDR3 spans 14 amino acids. J gave up 4 bases and V 5 bases, and 6 bases lay outside the gene matches. The CDR3 DNA is TGTGCCAGCAGCATTACAGGGGGCGGATACGAGCAGTACTTC. Its translation is CASSITGGGYEQYF.

The chain employs TRBV25-1 and TRBJ1-1, with D tentatively TRBD1 (5 bases). Deletions cut 8 bases from V and 10 bases from J, with 26 bases between. Germline CDR1 and CDR2: MGHDK and SYGVNS. The CDR3 contains 15 residues. CDR3 in amino acids: CASPKPGWGRSVAFF. The CDR3, as DNA: TGTGCCAGCCCTAAACCGGGCTGGGGCAGGAGTGTAGCTTTCTTT.

The chain carries TRBV11-2 and TRBJ1-2; D gene uncertain. The germline V and J ends were trimmed by 2 bases and 8 bases, with 12 bases remaining between them. CDR1 and CDR2 (germline): SGHAT, FQNNGV. This CDR3 has 13 residues. DNA of the CDR3: TGTGCCAGCAGCTTATCTGTGTGGAGGGGCTACACCTTC. Its protein is CASSLSVWRGYTF.

This chain joins TRBV27 and TRBJ2-1; TRBD1 matches 9 bases. V trimming: 4 bases; J trimming: 3 bases; junction bases outside the gene matches: 13. Germline CDR1 MNHEY, CDR2 SMNVEV (reference sequence). The CDR3 runs to 18 residues. CDR3 region: CASSSPEGQGSRYNEQFF. CDR3 bases: TGTGCCAGCAGTTCCCCGGAGGGACAGGGAAGTCGCTACAATGAGCAGTTCTTC.

This chain connects TRBV5-1 to TRBJ1-2, with TRBD1 matching 7 bases. Unmatched junction bases numbered 11, after V lost 3 bases and J lost 3 bases. The CDR3 runs 16 residues. Germline CDR1 is SGHRS and CDR2 is YFSETQ. The CDR3 DNA is TGCGCCAGCAGCTGGAACCGGGACAGACATTACTATGGCTACACCTTC. This sequence encodes CASSWNRDRHYYGYTF.

The chain uses TRBV14 and TRBJ2-5; 7 bases map to TRBD1. The CDR3 totals 14 residues. The V and J ends lost 6 bases and 7 bases, in that order; junction bases with no gene match: 11. The germline V gene encodes CDR1 SGHDN and CDR2 FVKESK. In nucleotides, the CDR3 is TGTGCCAGCAGACGACAGGGAATGGATGGGACCCAGTACTTC. Translated: CASRRQGMDGTQYF.

This clone came up once. Other DNA sequences of this sample code for an identical CDR3. This sequence joins TRBV7-2 and TRBJ1-6; 9 nucleotides align to TRBD1. The CDR3 loop spans 15 amino acids. The V gene end was trimmed by 3 bases and the J gene end by 7 bases; junction bases not matched to a gene: 4. In germline, CDR1 is SGHTA, CDR2 FQGNSA. The CDR3 loop reads CASSFGDRENSPLHF. The CDR3 DNA follows: TGTGCCAGCAGCTTTGGGGACAGGGAAAATTCACCCCTCCACTTT.

The V call is TRBV15, the J call TRBJ2-1; unclear D gene. Looked up from germline, CDR1 is LNHNV and CDR2 is YYDKDF (reference sequence). The germline V and J ends were trimmed by 1 base and 0 bases, with 10 bases remaining between them. CDR3 size: 16 residues. CDR3: CATSRVRSSSYNEQFF. The CDR3 DNA reads as TGTGCCACCAGCAGAGTTCGGTCGAGCTCCTACAATGAGCAGTTCTTC.

This clone was seen only once. The chain links TRBV11-2 to TRBJ1-1; 12 nucleotides line up with TRBD1. From germline, CDR1 is SGHAT and CDR2 FQNNGV. The CDR3 runs to 19 residues. With V trimmed by 6 bases and J by 0 bases, 14 bases remained unmatched. The CDR3 here is CASRLRDRGQEIMNTEAFF. CDR3 bases: TGTGCCAGCAGACTCCGGGACAGGGGGCAAGAGATCATGAACACTGAAGCTTTCTTT.

This sequence joins TRBV6-5 and TRBJ1-2; D is possibly TRBD1 (6 bases). Germline loops: CDR1 MNHEY, CDR2 SVGAGI. The CDR3 runs to 16 residues. Trimming pared 0 bases from V and 6 bases from J, leaving 17 bases between. CDR3 DNA: TGTGCCAGCAGTTACTCGGAGTCTGGGGGCCATGATGGCTACACCTTC. As protein: CASSYSESGGHDGYTF.

The J gene is TRBJ2-3, the V gene TRBV18, with 9 nucleotides matching TRBD2. The ends lost 0 bases at V and 3 bases at J; junction bases unmatched: 7. The germline gives CDR1 KGHSH, CDR2 LQKENI. This CDR3 has 17 amino acids. This CDR3 is CASSPPGSGRITDTQYF. CDR3 sequence (DNA): TGTGCCAGCTCACCACCGGGGAGCGGGAGGATTACAGATACGCAGTATTTT.

V and J are TRBV4-3 and TRBJ1-1, with D perhaps matching TRBD1 (6 bases). The germline CDR1 and CDR2 sequences are LGHNA and YSLEER. This CDR3 spans 15 amino acids. V lost 4 bases and J lost 7, with 19 bases in between. In DNA, the CDR3 is TGCGCCAGCAGCCTCATAGACGGACAGATCGGTGAAGCTTTCTTT. Protein sequence: CASSLIDGQIGEAFF.

The genes are TRBV5-3 and TRBJ1-4; no definite D call. TRBV5-3 is marked as an open reading frame, function uncertain. The CDR3 consists of 14 residues. V lost 6 bases and J 0 bases, leaving 9 bases between the germline ends. The CDR3 bases are TGTGCCAGAACGCTGGCCCCAACTAATGAAAAACTGTTTTTT. Translation: CARTLAPTNEKLFF.

V and J are TRBV5-1 and TRBJ1-5, with D hard to call. V was pared by 0 bases and J by 5 bases, with 9 bases between. Germline CDR1 and CDR2: SGHRS and YFSETQ. This CDR3 comprises 14 residues. Written as DNA, the CDR3 is TGCGCCAGCAGCTTGGGATTCGCGGATCAGCCCCAGCATTTT. Amino acids: CASSLGFADQPQHF.

The chain links TRBV4-3 to TRBJ2-3, with 13 bases matching TRBD2. The CDR3 extends over 18 amino acids. The junction had 11 bases not matched to a gene; V was cut back by 5 bases and J by 3 bases. Germline V gives CDR1 LGHNA, CDR2 YSLEER. CDR3 DNA: TGCGCCAGCAGCGGAAATGATCAGGGACTAGCGGGAACAGATACGCAGTATTTT. Translated: CASSGNDQGLAGTDTQYF.